Reported below is one TCR beta chain. Its antigen is as yet unknown. These data are taken from a study of T cell responses to AZD1222 COVID-19 vaccine. Study-wide results and caveats: Clonal diversity was possibly underestimated, and white British individuals and females predominated among donors. Seropositive at baseline were only a handful of AZD1222 recipients.

In germline, CDR1 is LNHNV, CDR2 YYDKDF (reference sequence). The CDR3 spans 14 residues. The V end was cut by 0 bases, the J end by 9 bases, with 14 bases between. Clones were read by immunoSEQ multiplex PCR, and TCRdb kept only the in-frame ones, dropping some. The table lists roughly 180,000 clones, 91% of them singletons. V is TRBV15 and J is TRBJ1-1; D not resolved. This clonotype was sampled from an adult who received the AZD1222 COVID-19 vaccine. Sample: peripheral blood, taken 28 days after the second AZD1222 dose. The CDR3 sequence is CATSRDPGGSKAFF. CDR3 DNA sequence: TGTGCCACCAGCAGAGATCCGGGAGGTTCTAAAGCTTTCTTT.